The 25 T cell receptor beta chains listed next were all sequenced from one sample in a study of blood T cell repertoires in COVID-19. Generated by immunoSEQ multiplex PCR, the TCRdb table keeps only in-frame clones and is missing some. This sample yields tens of thousands of clones, of which about 85% are seen a single time; more than 20% belongs to the top ten. The material sequenced was peripheral blood. These receptors were collected from a man older than 75 with active or convalescent COVID-19.

This clone was recorded only once. The chain is built from TRBV7-6 and TRBJ2-5, with 10 bases that match TRBD1. The V and J ends lost 5 bases and 4 bases, in that order; junction bases with no gene match: 13. The CDR3 extends over 17 amino acids. The germline CDR1 and CDR2 sequences are SGHVS and FNYEAQ. In DNA, the CDR3 is TGTGCCAGCAGCCTAACTCGACAGGGGGCGAGGAGAGAGACCCAGTACTTC. This sequence encodes CASSLTRQGARRETQYF. The whole variable domain, remainder taken from reference TRBV7-6 and TRBJ2-5, is GAGVSQSPRYKVTKRGQDVALRCDPISGHVSLYWYRQALGQGPEFLTYFNYEAQQDKSGLPNDRFSAERPEGSISTLTIQRTEQRDSAMYRCASSLTRQGARRETQYFGPGTRLLVL.

The J gene is TRBJ1-5, the V gene TRBV5-4; no reliable D call. Deletions cut 0 bases from V and 3 bases from J, with 4 bases between. This CDR3 comprises 13 residues. CDR1 SGHNT and CDR2 YYREEE come from the germline V gene (reference sequence). Here the CDR3 DNA reads TGTGCCAGCAGCTTGGGCTACAATCAGCCCCAGCATTTT. Translating it yields CASSLGYNQPQHF.

This rearrangement joins TRBV4-1 to TRBJ2-1; TRBD2 matches at 9 bases. Per the germline V gene, CDR1 is MGHRA and CDR2 is YSYEKL. After removal of 3 bases from V and 9 bases from J, the junction contained 6 bases not matched to a gene. The CDR3 covers 14 residues. CDR3 nucleotide sequence: TGCGCCAGCAGCCATGCGGGGGGGCCTGTTGAGCAGTTCTTC. Translation gives CASSHAGGPVEQFF.

V is TRBV18 and J is TRBJ2-5; D not certain. With 3 bases removed from V and 4 bases from J, the gap between germline ends came to 12 bases. In germline, CDR1 is KGHSH, CDR2 LQKENI. This CDR3 spans 14 amino acids. The CDR3 DNA follows: TGTGCCAGCTCACCCCCCAGCAGAGGAGAGACCCAGTACTTC. Translation: CASSPPSRGETQYF.

The chain uses TRBV30 and TRBJ1-3; D gene ambiguous. The germline V gene has CDR1 GTSNPN and CDR2 SVGIG (reference sequence). CDR3 length equals 12 residues. The CDR3 bases are TGTGCTGCACCGAGGAGCGGAAACACCATATATTTT. Amino acid sequence: CAAPRSGNTIYF.

This clone has just a few counts. The V call is TRBV14, the J call TRBJ1-1; TRBD1 matches at 9 bases. Per the germline V gene, CDR1 is SGHDN and CDR2 is FVKESK. Unmatched junction bases numbered 7, after V lost 6 bases and J lost 5 bases. This CDR3 comprises 14 residues. The CDR3 region has the DNA TGTGCCAGCAGACGGACAGGGGATCGAACTGAAGCTTTCTTT. Translating gives CASRRTGDRTEAFF.

The rearrangement links TRBV6-2 or TRBV6-3 to TRBJ2-1; TRBD2 agrees at 7 bases. Germline values: CDR1 MNHEY, CDR2 SVGEGT. V was pared by 2 bases and J by 4 bases, with 2 bases of the junction left unmatched. This CDR3 contains 14 residues. CDR3 protein: CASSYGGGYNEQFF. The CDR3 DNA reads as TGTGCCAGCAGTTACGGGGGGGGATACAATGAGCAGTTCTTC.

The gene calls are TRBV6-1 and TRBJ2-1; 8 bases fit TRBD2. V shed 1 base and J 2 bases; nucleotides not matched to a gene: 7. This CDR3 has 17 amino acids. The germline V gene has CDR1 MNHNS and CDR2 SASEGT. The CDR3 DNA is TGTGCCAGCAGTGAAGGGTCCCTAGCGGGCGCCTACAATGAGCAGTTCTTC. It yields the protein CASSEGSLAGAYNEQFF.

The V call is TRBV25-1, the J call TRBJ1-2; perhaps TRBD1 as D (6 bases). Germline values: CDR1 MGHDK, CDR2 SYGVNS. The CDR3 length is 14 residues. V lost 4 bases and J 4 bases, leaving 13 bases between the germline ends. CDR3 in amino acids: CASSAPRQVYGYTF. The CDR3, as DNA: TGTGCCAGCAGTGCACCCAGACAGGTCTATGGCTACACCTTC.

The chain carries TRBV7-9 and TRBJ2-5; D unresolved. The ends were cut back, 1 base at V and 2 bases at J, with 8 bases in the middle. The length of the CDR3 is 14 residues. Germline V gene lookup returns CDR1 SEHNR and CDR2 FQNEAQ (reference sequence). The CDR3 protein is CASSLGQIQETQYF. CDR3 DNA sequence: TGTGCCAGCAGCTTAGGGCAGATTCAAGAGACCCAGTACTTC.

In its sample, this clone was seen once. The chain combines TRBV28 with TRBJ2-5; D gene ambiguous. Germline V gene lookup returns CDR1 MDHEN and CDR2 SYDVKM. Trimming removed 4 bases from V and 2 bases from J, with 17 bases in between. The CDR3 is made up of 16 amino acids. The CDR3 sequence: CASSSEDGRGQETQYF. CDR3 coding DNA: TGTGCCAGCAGTTCTGAAGACGGTCGCGGACAAGAGACCCAGTACTTC.

The chain uses TRBV5-4 and TRBJ1-2; D not resolved. The CDR3 contains 17 residues. The germline gives CDR1 SGHNT, CDR2 YYREEE (reference sequence). V was pared by 1 base and J by 0 bases, with 16 bases between. As DNA, the CDR3 is TGTGCCAGCAGCTTGAATCTGGTGGGGAGATCTAACTATGGCTACACCTTC. It codes for CASSLNLVGRSNYGYTF.

This sequence joins TRBV7-2 and TRBJ2-7; 13 bases agree with TRBD2. Germline CDR1 reads SGHTA; CDR2 reads FQGNSA. This CDR3 has 15 residues. J lost 2 bases, V lost 5 bases, and 3 bases had no gene match. The CDR3 sequence: CASSVGLAGAYEQYF. CDR3 nucleotides: TGTGCCAGCAGCGTCGGACTAGCGGGGGCCTACGAGCAGTACTTC.

The chain links TRBV2 to TRBJ1-1; D ambiguous. Germline CDR1 and CDR2: SNHLY and FYNNEI. The V gene lost 5 bases and the J gene lost 4 bases, with 8 bases spanning the gap. The CDR3 is 12 residues long. CDR3: CASSTRFTEAFF. DNA of the CDR3: TGTGCCAGCAGTACTCGTTTCACTGAAGCTTTCTTT.

The rearrangement joins TRBV7-2 to TRBJ1-1, with 7 bases that match TRBD1. CDR3 size: 15 residues. Unmatched junction bases numbered 3, after V lost 2 bases and J lost 0 bases. Looked up from germline, CDR1 is SGHTA and CDR2 is FQGNSA. The CDR3 sequence: CASSLKGAMNTEAFF. The CDR3, as DNA: TGTGCCAGCAGCTTAAAGGGGGCCATGAACACTGAAGCTTTCTTT.

The chain couples TRBV15 to TRBJ2-2; 10 positions agree with TRBD1. Germline V gene lookup returns CDR1 LNHNV and CDR2 YYDKDF (reference sequence). CDR3 length equals 14 residues. V lost 10 bases, J lost 2 bases, and 4 bases stayed unmatched. CDR3 region: CASGQGGNTGELFF. The CDR3 DNA sequence: TGTGCCAGCGGACAGGGGGGTAACACCGGGGAGCTGTTTTTT.

The chain joins TRBV9 to TRBJ1-5, with D tentatively TRBD1 (5 bases). V was shortened by 1 base and J by 0 bases, with 5 bases between the two germline ends. From germline, CDR1 is SGDLS and CDR2 YYNGEE. This CDR3 comprises 14 residues. The chain's CDR3 is CASSVTGSNQPQHF. CDR3 nucleotide sequence: TGTGCCAGCAGCGTAACAGGTAGCAATCAGCCCCAGCATTTT.

The V and J genes are TRBV5-5 and TRBJ1-1, with 7 positions matching TRBD1. The CDR3 loop spans 17 amino acids. Germline values: CDR1 SGHKS, CDR2 YYEKEE (reference sequence). J gave up 0 bases and V 4 bases, and 12 bases lay outside the gene matches. The CDR3 region is CASSPLDRVALNTEAFF. The CDR3 nucleotides are TGTGCCAGCAGCCCTCTCGACAGGGTGGCCTTGAACACTGAAGCTTTCTTT.

The table lists this clone with a count of one. V gene TRBV7-6 combines with J gene TRBJ2-2; the match to TRBD1 covers 7 bases. The length of the CDR3 is 14 residues. V dropped 5 bases and J dropped 5; count of bases not matched to a gene: 5. Germline loops: CDR1 SGHVS, CDR2 FNYEAQ. CDR3 nucleotides: TGTGCCAGCAGCCAACCGACAGGGACCGGGGAGCTGTTTTTT. This sequence encodes CASSQPTGTGELFF.

J is TRBJ2-7 and V is TRBV5-1; 8 bases match TRBD1. CDR3 length equals 15 residues. The germline gives CDR1 SGHRS, CDR2 YFSETQ. V was pared by 1 base and J by 2 bases, with 5 bases of the junction left unmatched. This CDR3 reads CASSLPGQAPYEQYF. In DNA form, the CDR3 reads TGCGCCAGCAGCTTGCCGGGACAGGCACCCTACGAGCAGTACTTC.

A few counts support this clone. The V call is TRBV29-1, the J call TRBJ1-2, with a possible D match to TRBD1 (5 bases). V dropped 3 bases and J dropped 4 bases, with 12 bases sitting between them. CDR1 and CDR2 (germline): SQVTM, ANQGSEA. The CDR3 is made up of 13 amino acids. The CDR3 nucleotides are TGCAGCGTTGAGGCAGGGCCGGGCTATGGCTACACCTTC. This encodes CSVEAGPGYGYTF.

The genes are TRBV11-2 and TRBJ1-2; 7 positions agree with TRBD1. The CDR3 sequence is 15 residues long. J was trimmed by 4 bases and V by 1 base; bases with no gene match: 6. CDR1 is SGHAT and CDR2 is FQNNGV in the germline V gene. The CDR3 DNA sequence: TGTGCCAGCAGCTTAGGGGACAGTCGTTCCTATGGCTACACCTTC. This sequence encodes CASSLGDSRSYGYTF. Using reference TRBV11-2 and TRBJ1-2 for the parts outside the CDR3, the full variable domain is EAGVAQSPRYKIIEKRQSVAFWCNPISGHATLYWYQQILGQGPKLLIQFQNNGVVDDSQLPKDRFSAERLKGVDSTLKIQPAKLEDSAVYLCASSLGDSRSYGYTFGSGTRLTVV.

The chain recombines TRBV2 with TRBJ1-1; possible D gene TRBD1, 5 bases. The germline V and J ends were trimmed by 6 bases and 0 bases, with 17 bases remaining between them. The germline V gene encodes CDR1 SNHLY and CDR2 FYNNEI. The CDR3 runs 16 residues. CDR3 amino acids: CASSPSVGAMNTEAFF. CDR3 DNA sequence: TGTGCCAGCAGCCCCAGCGTTGGGGCGATGAACACTGAAGCTTTCTTT.

V is TRBV7-9 and J is TRBJ1-1; no definite D call. From germline, CDR1 is SEHNR and CDR2 FQNEAQ (reference sequence). Trimming removed 1 base from V and 6 bases from J, with 12 bases in between. The CDR3 extends over 14 amino acids. DNA of the CDR3: TGTGCCAGCAGCTTAGGACACGTGGACTCTGAAGCTTTCTTT. It yields the protein CASSLGHVDSEAFF.

This clone was counted only a few times. The gene calls are TRBV28 and TRBJ2-1; TRBD2 agrees at 12 bases. CDR3 size: 15 residues. From germline, CDR1 is MDHEN and CDR2 SYDVKM. Trimming cost V 6 bases and J 7 bases; bases outside gene matches: 7. In DNA form, the CDR3 reads TGTGCCAGCAGACCTAGCGGGGGGGCCAGGAATGAGCAGTTCTTC. This codes for CASRPSGGARNEQFF.